These 8 T cell receptor beta chains were sequenced from one sample in a study of blood T cell repertoires in COVID-19. Profiled with immunoSEQ multiplex PCR; TCRdb holds only in-frame clones, not every one. The table has about 160,000 clones, 84% seen once. Material for sequencing was peripheral blood. The receptor source for this set is a man aged 18 to 30 with active or convalescent COVID-19.

The chain uses TRBV12-3 or TRBV12-4 and TRBJ1-2, with 7 positions matching TRBD1. V lost 5 bases, J lost 6 bases, and 6 bases stayed unmatched. The CDR3 is 13 residues long. CDR3 sequence reads: CASSMSTGNGYTF. In DNA, the CDR3 is TGTGCCAGCAGTATGTCGACAGGGAATGGCTACACCTTC.

V gene TRBV19 combines with J gene TRBJ1-6; D remains ambiguous. Per the germline V gene, CDR1 is LNHDA and CDR2 is SQIVND (reference sequence). The CDR3 length is 12 residues. Trimming shortened V by 2 bases and J by 8 bases, and 4 bases separated the two germline ends. CDR3 nucleotide sequence: TGTGCCAGTAGTATACAGGATTCACCCCTCCACTTT. This encodes CASSIQDSPLHF. The whole variable domain, filled in from reference TRBV19 and TRBJ1-6, reads DGGITQSPKYLFRKEGQNVTLSCEQNLNHDAMYWYRQDPGQGLRLIYYSQIVNDFQKGDIAEGYSVSREKKESFPLTVTSAQKNPTAFYLCASSIQDSPLHFGNGTRLTVT.

Only one count was recorded for this clone. V usage is TRBV7-2 and J usage is TRBJ1-5; TRBD1 is a possible D gene (5 bases). The CDR3 is 15 residues long. Germline-derived CDR1 and CDR2 are SGHTA and FQGNSA. With 1 base removed from V and 7 bases from J, the gap between germline ends came to 14 bases. CDR3 nucleotide sequence: TGTGCCAGCAGCTTAGACCAGGGTGGGTGGCAGCCCCAGCATTTT. It yields the protein CASSLDQGGWQPQHF.

In its sample, this clone was seen once. The chain combines TRBV6-5 with TRBJ2-7, with D maybe TRBD1 (6 bases). Trimming shortened V by 5 bases and J by 5 bases, and 16 bases separated the two germline ends. CDR3 length equals 14 residues. The germline CDR1 and CDR2 sequences are MNHEY and SVGAGI. This CDR3 is CASSPTGSSHEQYF. CDR3 DNA: TGTGCCAGCAGTCCCACAGGGAGTTCCCACGAGCAGTACTTC.

This clone was detected only once. The chain is built from TRBV15 and TRBJ2-1, with 7 bases identical to TRBD2. The V segment lost 7 bases and the J segment 3 bases; nucleotides outside the gene matches: 12. Germline V gene sequence: CDR1 LNHNV, CDR2 YYDKDF (reference sequence). The CDR3 is 16 amino acids. Here the CDR3 DNA reads TGTGCCACCAAGCCAAAAGTCGGGGACTACTACAATGAGCAGTTCTTC. Its translation is CATKPKVGDYYNEQFF.

The V gene is TRBV6-6, the J gene TRBJ2-1; a possible D gene is TRBD2 (5 bases). This CDR3 is built from 16 residues. Germline loops: CDR1 MNHNY, CDR2 SVGAGI (reference sequence). The V end was cut by 2 bases, the J end by 3 bases, with 14 bases between. The CDR3 loop reads CASSYGVVRDYNEQFF. CDR3 sequence (DNA): TGTGCCAGCAGTTACGGAGTGGTCCGGGACTACAATGAGCAGTTCTTC.

The CDR3: CASSRDRASGNTIYF. Written as DNA, the CDR3 is TGTGCCAGCAGCCGGGACAGGGCCTCTGGAAACACCATATATTTT. This rearrangement joins TRBV6-5 to TRBJ1-3, with 9 bases identical to TRBD1. With V trimmed by 6 bases and J by 0 bases, 3 bases remained unmatched. This CDR3 spans 15 amino acids. The V gene's germline CDR1 is MNHEY and CDR2 SVGAGI.

The CDR3 is CSARDILSYTF. For the CDR3, the DNA is TGCAGTGCTAGAGATATTCTTAGCTACACCTTC. The V gene is TRBV20-1, the J gene TRBJ1-2; D is undetermined. Germline V gene lookup returns CDR1 DFQATT and CDR2 SNEGSKA (reference sequence). The V end was cut by 0 bases, the J end by 9 bases, with 8 bases between. CDR3 length equals 11 residues.